This TCR beta chain was found in a study of CD8 T cells in ankylosing spondylitis. From the 5' RACE reads, TCRdb called clonotypes with MiXCR, one entry per CDR3 protein. The sample yields about 840,000 distinct CDR3 sequences, 12% seen once. Study results and caveats: Within ankylosing spondylitis blood, a TCR beta motif made up of several highly homologous variants appeared to be characteristic. Peripheral blood held disease-linked clones only at relatively low frequency, and these were CD8+.

This clonotype was detected a few times. Its antigen is unknown. The V gene's germline CDR1 is SGHTA and CDR2 FQGNSA. The CDR3 is made up of 14 amino acids. V lost 9 bases to trimming and J lost 6 bases, with 20 bases between them. This receptor was identified in a male donor with ankylosing spondylitis. The chain uses TRBV7-2 and TRBJ1-2; D is undetermined. The sample was blood, either unsorted or a sorted T cell fraction (not recorded which). The CDR3 here is CASTPGGQRHGYTF. In nucleotides, the CDR3 is TGTGCCAGTACCCCAGGTGGGCAGAGGCATGGCTACACCTTC. The full variable domain, completed using reference TRBV7-2 and TRBJ1-2, is GAGVSQSPSNKVTEKGKDVELRCDPISGHTALYWYRQSLGQGLEFLIYFQGNSAPDKSGLPSDRFSAERTGGSVSTLTIQRTQQEDSAVYLCASTPGGQRHGYTFGSGTRLTVV.